The sequence of this TCR beta chain was determined in a study of identical twins. Template switching added a universal primer site, and cDNA bore unique molecular identifiers. TCRdb called the 5' RACE reads again in MiXCR, with one record for every CDR3 protein. This repertoire shows about 470,000 distinct CDR3 sequences, approximately 24% found once; its top ten account for over 2.5%. V lost 6 bases to trimming and J lost 6 bases; unmatched junction nucleotides: 7. The CDR3 is made up of 15 amino acids. Study observations and caveats: Whereas memory repertoires showed no such difference, abundant cord blood beta clonotypes carried fewer insertions.

This clonotype was picked up a small number of times. Its antigen is as yet unknown. These data also featured in a second study, about T cells expressing NK-cell markers. That report adds: Restriction of the sorted population to alpha-beta TCR T cells was achieved in several experiments with an anti-gamma-delta TCR antibody. CD8+ T cells in more than five donors included dominant NKG2C+ clonotypes at 1.0-7.0%.

The sample consisted of CD4+ T cells sorted from blood. The TCR originated in a woman under 30 in good health. The chain joins TRBV12-3 or TRBV12-4 to TRBJ2-1, with 11 bases fitting TRBD2. The CDR3 protein is CASRAGLAGGNEQFF. CDR3 coding DNA: TGTGCCAGCAGAGCGGGGCTAGCGGGAGGCAATGAGCAGTTCTTC.